A single sample gave rise to the 30 T cell receptor beta chains below, sequenced in a study of cytomegalovirus exposure and HLA in healthy donors. The PCR employed 60 Vbeta primers together with 13 Jbeta primers. Assay: immunoSEQ multiplex PCR; the TCRdb copy retains only in-frame clones and omits some. The table has under 150,000 clones, 80% to 85% seen once. The specimen was PBMCs. The receptors derive from a boy younger than 10 in good health and CMV-seronegative.

The V and J genes are TRBV5-1 and TRBJ2-1; tentative D call: TRBD1 (6 bases). V lost 7 bases and J 1 base, leaving 21 bases between the germline ends. Germline V lookup: CDR1 SGHRS, CDR2 YFSETQ. This CDR3 has 17 amino acids. In DNA, the CDR3 is TGCGCCAGCGGCCTCCCCTCCAGGGGCCCATCCTACAATGAGCAGTTCTTC. Translated: CASGLPSRGPSYNEQFF.

This clone was observed once. The chain recombines TRBV6-6 with TRBJ2-5, with a tentative D call TRBD1 (5 bases). The germline V gene has CDR1 MNHNY and CDR2 SVGAGI (reference sequence). This CDR3 spans 15 amino acids. The V gene lost 6 bases and the J gene lost 2 bases, with 16 bases spanning the gap. CDR3 DNA sequence: TGTGCCAGCAGCCCGTCCAGACAGCCACAAGAGACCCAGTACTTC. Translation: CASSPSRQPQETQYF.

The table lists this clone with a few counts. The CDR3 sequence: CASGLGDRGLQETQYF. The CDR3 coding sequence is TGTGCTAGTGGTTTGGGTGACAGGGGGCTACAAGAGACCCAGTACTTC. The chain has TRBV12-5 and TRBJ2-5; the match to TRBD1 covers 10 bases. Germline V gene lookup returns CDR1 LGHNT and CDR2 FRNRAP. This CDR3 is 16 amino acids long. The V segment lost 1 base and the J segment 2 bases; nucleotides outside the gene matches: 4.

This rearrangement joins TRBV5-4 to TRBJ2-1, with D possibly matching TRBD1 (6 bases). V shed 4 bases and J shed 9 bases, with 23 bases lying between them. The germline V gene has CDR1 SGHNT and CDR2 YYREEE (reference sequence). The length of the CDR3 is 16 residues. CDR3 amino acids: CASSIDGTLRGGEQFF. The CDR3 DNA reads as TGTGCCAGCAGCATAGACGGCACCTTAAGAGGGGGTGAGCAGTTCTTC.

This rearrangement joins TRBV27 to TRBJ1-4; D possibly corresponds to TRBD1 (5 bases). The V end lost 6 bases, the J end lost 0 bases, and 5 bases lay between the germline ends. The CDR3 runs 13 residues. Germline V lookup: CDR1 MNHEY, CDR2 SMNVEV (reference sequence). CDR3 loop: CASRTATNEKLFF. The CDR3 region has the DNA TGTGCCAGCAGGACAGCAACTAATGAAAAACTGTTTTTT.

CDR3 sequence: CASSSGPEVTGELFF. The CDR3 region has the DNA TGTGCCAGCAGCTCGGGCCCGGAGGTCACCGGGGAGCTGTTTTTT. The chain carries TRBV7-9 and TRBJ2-2, with D perhaps TRBD2 (5 bases). The CDR3 consists of 15 residues. V was pared by 4 bases and J by 4 bases, with 13 bases between. The V gene's germline CDR1 is SEHNR and CDR2 FQNEAQ (reference sequence).

The chain uses TRBV5-8 and TRBJ2-5; D is perhaps TRBD1 (5 bases). V was trimmed by 6 bases and J by 2 bases, leaving 11 bases between them. This CDR3 is built from 13 residues. The germline V gene encodes CDR1 SGHTS and CDR2 YDEGEE. The DNA of the CDR3 is TGTGCCAGCACCCGAGACAGACAAGAGACCCAGTACTTC. It is translated as CASTRDRQETQYF.

This CDR3 reads CASSSAGTANTEAFF. DNA of the CDR3: TGTGCCAGTAGTTCTGCCGGGACAGCGAACACTGAAGCTTTCTTT. The V call is TRBV19, the J call TRBJ1-1; TRBD1 aligns across 7 bases. Germline V gene sequence: CDR1 LNHDA, CDR2 SQIVND (reference sequence). This CDR3 contains 15 residues. V trimming: 5 bases; J trimming: 1 base; junction bases outside the gene matches: 7.

V is TRBV27 and J is TRBJ2-1, with a possible D match to TRBD1 (6 bases). CDR1 MNHEY and CDR2 SMNVEV come from the germline V gene (reference sequence). CDR3 length: 15 residues. V was cut by 5 bases and J by 4 bases, with 15 bases left in between. CDR3 nucleotides: TGTGCCAGCAGTCCCCGGACAGCAAGTTACAATGAGCAGTTCTTC. This gives the protein CASSPRTASYNEQFF.

The genes are TRBV6-1 and TRBJ2-1, with D possibly being TRBD2 (6 bases). This CDR3 has 15 amino acids. Germline CDR1 reads MNHNS; CDR2 reads SASEGT. With 6 bases removed from V and 2 bases from J, the gap between germline ends came to 14 bases. The CDR3, as DNA: TGTGCCAGCAGCGACGGGAGCTGGGCCTACAATGAGCAGTTCTTC. It is translated as CASSDGSWAYNEQFF.

The chain joins TRBV7-9 to TRBJ1-5; possibly TRBD1 for D (6 bases). In germline, CDR1 is SEHNR, CDR2 FQNEAQ (reference sequence). The CDR3 loop spans 14 amino acids. V lost 3 bases to trimming and J lost 1 base, with 7 bases between them. The CDR3: CASSFQGSNQPQHF. DNA of the CDR3: TGTGCCAGCAGCTTCCAGGGGAGCAATCAGCCCCAGCATTTT.

The chain recombines TRBV7-2 with TRBJ2-1; tentative D call: TRBD2 (6 bases). Trimming removed 2 bases at V and 5 bases at J, with 10 bases between. This CDR3 region has 14 residues. Per germline, CDR1 SGHTA and CDR2 FQGNSA. CDR3 nucleotides: TGTGCCAGCAGCTTATTGGGAGGAGACAATGAGCAGTTCTTC. Its translation is CASSLLGGDNEQFF.

Only a few counts were recorded for this clone. The rearrangement links TRBV15 to TRBJ2-7, with a possible D match to TRBD1 (5 bases). Germline values: CDR1 LNHNV, CDR2 YYDKDF (reference sequence). Trimming took 5 bases from V and 2 from J, leaving 16 bases between them. The CDR3 is made up of 15 amino acids. The CDR3 coding sequence is TGTGCCACCAGCCCATTGACAGTGACCCCCTACGAGCAGTACTTC. Translating it yields CATSPLTVTPYEQYF.

The gene calls are TRBV5-1 and TRBJ1-2; the D gene is possibly TRBD1 (5 bases). Between the trimmed V and J ends, which lost 2 bases and 6 bases, there was a span of 23 bases. The CDR3 spans 17 residues. Germline V gene data show CDR1 as SGHRS and CDR2 as YFSETQ. CDR3 in DNA: TGCGCCAGCAGCTTCGCTATGGGACTATCGAAGGGACATGGCTACACCTTC. Translated, it gives CASSFAMGLSKGHGYTF.

This chain connects TRBV7-2 to TRBJ2-1, with TRBD2 matching over 7 bases. After removal of 5 bases from V and 9 bases from J, the junction contained 7 bases not matched to a gene. CDR3 length equals 13 residues. CDR1 SGHTA and CDR2 FQGNSA come from the germline V gene. The CDR3 sequence: CASSIRLAGEQFF. The DNA for the CDR3 is TGTGCCAGCAGCATTCGACTAGCTGGTGAGCAGTTCTTC. Full variable domain (rest looked up from reference TRBV7-2 and TRBJ2-1): GAGVSQSPSNKVTEKGKDVELRCDPISGHTALYWYRQSLGQGLEFLIYFQGNSAPDKSGLPSDRFSAERTGGSVSTLTIQRTQQEDSAVYLCASSIRLAGEQFFGPGTRLTVL.

V and J are TRBV7-5 and TRBJ1-1. TRBV7-5 is termed a pseudogene. The CDR3 runs 15 residues. The CDR3 region is CARSLLPGLRSEAFF. As DNA, the CDR3 is TGTGCCAGAAGCTTGCTCCCGGGACTCCGCTCTGAAGCTTTCTTT.

This chain joins TRBV9 and TRBJ2-7, with D possibly matching TRBD2 (5 bases). This CDR3 region has 16 residues. Trimming cost V 3 bases and J 2 bases, with 18 bases left between them. Germline assignment: CDR1 SGDLS and CDR2 YYNGEE. The DNA of the CDR3 is TGTGCCAGCAGCGATCCATCTGGCGGGTCTACCTACGAGCAGTACTTC. Translating gives CASSDPSGGSTYEQYF.

The count of this clone is one. The chain joins TRBV7-3 to TRBJ2-1; 7 nucleotides align to TRBD1. The germline CDR1 and CDR2 sequences are SGHTA and FQGTGA. The CDR3 sequence is 15 residues long. The junction had 17 bases not matched to a gene; V was cut back by 8 bases and J by 10 bases. DNA for the CDR3: TGTGCCAGCGGAGCCGGGACAGCCGTTAGTGGGGAGCAGTTCTTC. It yields the protein CASGAGTAVSGEQFF. Combining the CDR3 with reference TRBV7-3 and TRBJ2-1 gives the whole variable domain GAGVSQTPSNKVTEKGKYVELRCDPISGHTALYWYRQSLGQGPEFLIYFQGTGAADDSGLPNDRFFAVRPEGSVSTLKIQRTERGDSAVYLCASGAGTAVSGEQFFGPGTRLTVL.

This clone was counted a single time. The DNA for the CDR3 is TGTGCCAGCAGCTTAGCGTTTCGGGGAGACGCCAGCCAAGCTAACTATGGCTACACCTTC. Translation: CASSLAFRGDASQANYGYTF. J is TRBJ1-2 and V is TRBV7-6; D unclear. V lost 0 bases and J lost 0, with 23 bases in between. This CDR3 has 20 residues. The germline CDR1 and CDR2 sequences are SGHVS and FNYEAQ. The full variable domain, completed using reference TRBV7-6 and TRBJ1-2, is GAGVSQSPRYKVTKRGQDVALRCDPISGHVSLYWYRQALGQGPEFLTYFNYEAQQDKSGLPNDRFSAERPEGSISTLTIQRTEQRDSAMYRCASSLAFRGDASQANYGYTFGSGTRLTVV.

CDR3 sequence: CASRWRTVNQPQHF. The CDR3 DNA is TGTGCCAGCAGGTGGCGGACAGTCAATCAGCCCCAGCATTTT. The V gene is TRBV2, the J gene TRBJ1-5; D might be TRBD1 (6 bases). The germline gives CDR1 SNHLY, CDR2 FYNNEI. The V gene lost 6 bases and the J gene lost 3 bases, with 12 bases spanning the gap. The CDR3 spans 14 residues.

V is TRBV7-2 and J is TRBJ1-1, with D tentatively TRBD1 (6 bases). Per the germline V gene, CDR1 is SGHTA and CDR2 is FQGNSA. There are 16 residues in the CDR3. V lost 5 bases to trimming and J lost 4 bases, with 20 bases between them. The CDR3 loop reads CASSPRLLDSVTEAFF. The CDR3 DNA follows: TGTGCCAGCAGCCCTAGGCTCCTGGACAGCGTCACTGAAGCTTTCTTT.

This clone has a handful of counts. This chain joins TRBV25-1 and TRBJ1-6, with a weak D call TRBD1 (5 bases). V was cut by 6 bases and J by 8 bases, with 23 bases left in between. The germline gives CDR1 MGHDK, CDR2 SYGVNS. The CDR3 covers 17 residues. This chain's CDR3 is CASSPIRRGEGHSPLHF. The CDR3, as DNA: TGTGCCAGCAGCCCAATACGACGAGGGGAGGGCCATTCACCCCTCCACTTT. The variable domain in full, completed from reference TRBV25-1 and TRBJ1-6, reads EADIYQTPRYLVIGTGKKITLECSQTMGHDKMYWYQQDPGMELHLIHYSYGVNSTEKGDLSSESTVSRIRTEHFPLTLESARPSHTSQYLCASSPIRRGEGHSPLHFGNGTRLTVT.

V and J are TRBV2 and TRBJ2-1, with a possible D match to TRBD1 (5 bases). Deletions cut 5 bases from V and 0 bases from J, with 17 bases between. The CDR3 totals 17 residues. Germline V gene lookup returns CDR1 SNHLY and CDR2 FYNNEI. CDR3: CASSPTAIRSSYNEQFF. As DNA, the CDR3 is TGTGCCAGCAGTCCGACAGCCATAAGGAGCTCCTACAATGAGCAGTTCTTC.

In DNA, the CDR3 is TGCAGTGCCATCCGGCGCGGGGGCTACACCTTC. It is translated as CSAIRRGGYTF. This chain joins TRBV20-1 and TRBJ1-2, with D uncertain. The CDR3 runs 11 residues. Germline V gene data show CDR1 as DFQATT and CDR2 as SNEGSKA (reference sequence). V shed 6 bases and J shed 8 bases, with 13 bases lying between them.

The chain has TRBV9 and TRBJ2-1; 12 nucleotides align to TRBD1. CDR3 length: 17 residues. Unmatched junction bases numbered 10, after V lost 0 bases and J lost 9 bases. Germline loops: CDR1 SGDLS, CDR2 YYNGEE. CDR3 coding DNA: TGTGCCAGCAGCGTAGCGCGGGGACAGGGGGCAGATAGTGAGCAGTTCTTC. This gives the protein CASSVARGQGADSEQFF.

The chain uses TRBV9 and TRBJ2-3; D perhaps matches TRBD2 (5 bases). In germline, CDR1 is SGDLS, CDR2 YYNGEE. This CDR3 is built from 14 residues. The V end lost 4 bases, the J end lost 2 bases, and 11 bases lay between the germline ends. CDR3 DNA: TGTGCCAGCAGCCCAGGACTCCACACAGATACGCAGTATTTT. It specifies CASSPGLHTDTQYF. The full variable domain, with the rest looked up from reference TRBV9 and TRBJ2-3, is DSGVTQTPKHLITATGQRVTLRCSPRSGDLSVYWYQQSLDQGLQFLIQYYNGEERAKGNILERFSAQQFPDLHSELNLSSLELGDSALYFCASSPGLHTDTQYFGPGTRLTVL.

The chain combines TRBV11-3 with TRBJ2-1; no clear D gene. The V gene lost 2 bases and the J gene lost 6 bases, with 11 bases spanning the gap. Germline CDR1 is SGHNT and CDR2 is YENEEA. The CDR3 length is 14 residues. The CDR3 DNA reads as TGTGCCAGCAGCTTACCGCCCTCAGGCAATGAGCAGTTCTTC. Translating gives CASSLPPSGNEQFF. Combining the CDR3 with reference TRBV11-3 and TRBJ2-1 gives the whole variable domain EAGVVQSPRYKIIEKKQPVAFWCNPISGHNTLYWYLQNLGQGPELLIRYENEEAVDDSQLPKDRFSAERLKGVDSTLKIQPAELGDSAVYLCASSLPPSGNEQFFGPGTRLTVL.

The chain couples TRBV6-1 to TRBJ1-4; D uncertain. This CDR3 region has 13 residues. Per the germline V gene, CDR1 is MNHNS and CDR2 is SASEGT. Trimming pared 3 bases from V and 2 bases from J, leaving 4 bases between. In nucleotides, the CDR3 is TGTGCCAGCAGTGATAGCACTAATGAAAAACTGTTTTTT. It specifies CASSDSTNEKLFF.

This rearrangement joins TRBV6-6 to TRBJ1-1; D possibly corresponds to TRBD1 (5 bases). Germline assignment: CDR1 MNHNY and CDR2 SVGAGI (reference sequence). The CDR3 contains 14 residues. Deletions cut 6 bases from V and 2 bases from J, with 13 bases between. In DNA form, the CDR3 reads TGTGCCAGCAGGGCCTCGGGGGGTAACACTGAAGCTTTCTTT. Protein product: CASRASGGNTEAFF.

V is TRBV30 and J is TRBJ2-5; D gene ambiguous. In germline, CDR1 is GTSNPN, CDR2 SVGIG (reference sequence). V was cut by 2 bases and J by 5 bases, with 6 bases left in between. This CDR3 spans 11 amino acids. The CDR3 region is CAWSSRETQYF. For the CDR3, the DNA is TGTGCCTGGAGTAGCAGGGAGACCCAGTACTTC.